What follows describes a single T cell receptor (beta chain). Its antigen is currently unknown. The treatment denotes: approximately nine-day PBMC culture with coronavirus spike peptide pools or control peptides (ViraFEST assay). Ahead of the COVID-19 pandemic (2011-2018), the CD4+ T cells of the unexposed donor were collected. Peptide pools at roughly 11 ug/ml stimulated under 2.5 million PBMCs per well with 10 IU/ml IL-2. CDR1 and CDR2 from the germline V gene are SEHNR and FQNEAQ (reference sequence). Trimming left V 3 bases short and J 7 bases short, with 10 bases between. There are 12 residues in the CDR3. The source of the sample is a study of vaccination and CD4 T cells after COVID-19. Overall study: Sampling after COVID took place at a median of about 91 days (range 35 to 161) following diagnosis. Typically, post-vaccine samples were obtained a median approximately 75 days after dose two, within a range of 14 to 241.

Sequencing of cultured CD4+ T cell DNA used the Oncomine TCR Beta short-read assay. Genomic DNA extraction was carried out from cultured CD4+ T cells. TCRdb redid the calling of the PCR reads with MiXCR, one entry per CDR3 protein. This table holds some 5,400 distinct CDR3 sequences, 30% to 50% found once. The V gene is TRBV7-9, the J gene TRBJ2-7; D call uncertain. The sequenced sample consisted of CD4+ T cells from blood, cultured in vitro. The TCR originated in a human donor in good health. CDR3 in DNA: TGTGCCAGCAGCTTCTTCAACGAAGAGCAGTACTTC. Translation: CASSFFNEEQYF.